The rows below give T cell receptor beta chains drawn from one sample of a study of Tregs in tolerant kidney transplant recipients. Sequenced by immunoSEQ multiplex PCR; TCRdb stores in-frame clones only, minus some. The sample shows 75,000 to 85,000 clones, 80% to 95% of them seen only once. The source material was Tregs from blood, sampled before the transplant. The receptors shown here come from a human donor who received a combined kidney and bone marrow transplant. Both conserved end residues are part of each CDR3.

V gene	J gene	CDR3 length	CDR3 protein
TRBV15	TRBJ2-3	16	CATSRLGLAGTDTQYF
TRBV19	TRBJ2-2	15	CASSIGTANTGELFF
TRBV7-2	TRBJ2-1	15	CASSQRASGGGEQFF
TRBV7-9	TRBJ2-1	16	CASSKDGTSGNNEQFF
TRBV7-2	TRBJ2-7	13	CASSLASRGEQYF
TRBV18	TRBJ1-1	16	CASSPRTDNTNTEAFF
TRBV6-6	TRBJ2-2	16	CASSRTSGAMDGELFF
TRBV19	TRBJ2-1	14	CATATGLYASEQFF
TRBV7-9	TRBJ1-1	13	CASSPLVNTEAFF
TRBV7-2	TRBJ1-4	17	CASRFDRFPATNEKLFF
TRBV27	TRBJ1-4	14	CASSLAGTNEKLFF
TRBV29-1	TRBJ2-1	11	CSVGARDEQFF
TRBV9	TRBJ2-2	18	CASSDQQGGRLNTGELFF
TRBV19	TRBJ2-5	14	CASSISGVQETQYF
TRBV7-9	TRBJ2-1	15	CASSQGGLEYNEQFF
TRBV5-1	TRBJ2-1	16	CASSLVGLAGGNEQFF
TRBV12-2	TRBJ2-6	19	CASRFMLQGFTSGANVLTF
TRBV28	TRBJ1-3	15	CASSLGGASGNTIYF
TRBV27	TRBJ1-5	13	CASAGDSNQPQHF
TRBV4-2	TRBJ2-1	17	CASSQEEVRGRSNEQFF
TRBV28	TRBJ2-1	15	CASSPSGRAYNEQFF
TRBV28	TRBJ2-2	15	CASSFQLPNTGELFF
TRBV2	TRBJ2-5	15	CASRLTDRGRETQYF
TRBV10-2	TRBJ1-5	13	CASSGQFVQPQHF
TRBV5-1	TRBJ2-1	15	CASSLAASSYNEQFF
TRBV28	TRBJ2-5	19	CASTPGLAGGSYLGETQYF
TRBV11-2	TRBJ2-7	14	CASSSPGSAYEQYF
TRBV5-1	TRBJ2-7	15	CASSLVGDSNYEQYF
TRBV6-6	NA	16	CASSRSMGTVLYEQYF
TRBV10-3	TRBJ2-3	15	CAISETSAMGDTQYF
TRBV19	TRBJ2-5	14	CASRRQGAGETQYF
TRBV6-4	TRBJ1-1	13	CASSATVYTEAFF
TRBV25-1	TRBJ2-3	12	CASRGSTDTQYF
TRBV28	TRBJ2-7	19	CASSPNIPTSGRAVSEQYF
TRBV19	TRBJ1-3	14	CASSSGGAGNTIYF
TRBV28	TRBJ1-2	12	CASRELNYGYTF
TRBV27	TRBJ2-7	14	CASRQLSGAYEQYF
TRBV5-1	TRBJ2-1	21	CASSLGRTGLAGAGIMGEQFF
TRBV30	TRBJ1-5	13	CAWSRGSNQPQHF
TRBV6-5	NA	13	CASKPGQNYEQYF
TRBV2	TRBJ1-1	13	CASSAGRNTEAFF
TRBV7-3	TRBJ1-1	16	CASSFNRMGRFTEAFF
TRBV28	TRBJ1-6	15	CASSLDRGKDSPLHF
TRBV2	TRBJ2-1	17	CASRRLQGLASYNEQFF
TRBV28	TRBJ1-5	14	CASSLGFSNQPQHF
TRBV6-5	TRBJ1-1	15	CAGSFGRNLNTEAFF
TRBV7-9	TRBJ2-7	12	CASSLEGNEQYF
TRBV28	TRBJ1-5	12	CASSSWVQPQHF
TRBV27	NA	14	CASSHRGLDYEQYF
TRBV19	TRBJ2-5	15	CASSIGTSGRETQYF
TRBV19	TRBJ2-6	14	CASSPISGANVLTF
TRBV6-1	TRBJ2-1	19	CASSAHGLGLAGVYNEQFF
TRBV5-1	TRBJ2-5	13	CASMPGQQETQYF
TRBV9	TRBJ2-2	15	CASSASGSNTGELFF
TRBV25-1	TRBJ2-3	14	CATRDGAGTDTQYF